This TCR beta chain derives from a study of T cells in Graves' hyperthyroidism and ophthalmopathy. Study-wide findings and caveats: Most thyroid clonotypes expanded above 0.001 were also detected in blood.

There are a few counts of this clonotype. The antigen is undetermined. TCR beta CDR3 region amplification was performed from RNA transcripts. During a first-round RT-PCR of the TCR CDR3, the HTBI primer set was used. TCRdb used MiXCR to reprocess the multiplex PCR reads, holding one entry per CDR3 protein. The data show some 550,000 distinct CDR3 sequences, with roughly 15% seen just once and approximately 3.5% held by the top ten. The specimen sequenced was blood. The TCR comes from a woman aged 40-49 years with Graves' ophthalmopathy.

The DNA of the CDR3 is TGCAGTGCTAGAGAGGGGACATATGGCTACACCTTC. Protein: CSAREGTYGYTF. This chain links TRBV20-1 with TRBJ1-2; a possible D gene is TRBD1 (6 bases). V lost 0 bases and J 5 bases, leaving 7 bases between the germline ends. CDR3 length: 12 amino acids. Germline-derived CDR1 and CDR2 are DFQATT and SNEGSKA (reference sequence).